This TCR beta chain is from a study of early T cells in non-severe SARS-CoV-2 infection (dated by TCRdb to the early 2020s). In the study overall: Because TCR sequencing relied on bulk RNA taken from unsorted whole blood, pairing of alpha and beta chains was not possible.

The protocol used for the library was 5' RACE. The data were produced on a NextSeq 500. To correct for sequencing error and PCR bias, the TCR library protocol tagged individual cDNA molecules with unique molecular identifiers. Both TCR alpha and beta chains were sequenced, and tight co-correlation was observed between alpha and beta sequence abundances in each sample. The original pipeline was this. Decombinator V4 was used to perform V gene, J gene and CDR3 annotation of TCR sequences. TCRs were defined as expanded if a significant change between any two time points was detected under a Poisson model with p below 0.0001. TCR abundances were normalised to the total number of TCRs sequenced in each sample and reported as counts per million. MAIT TCRs were defined by TRAV1-2 paired with TRAJ12, TRAJ20 or TRAJ33, and iNKT TCRs by TRAV10 paired with TRAJ18. VDJdb, accessed 1 November 2021, was searched for CMV, EBV and SARS-CoV-2 annotated TCRs, with TCRs annotated for multiple antigens excluded. TCRdb trimmed public reads at Q25 via fastp, called clones via MiXCR and kept in-frame beta chains. Every entry covers one CDR3 protein and lists the most common genes and DNA from its rows. Clone size and V and J calls follow TCRdb, not the original study. In this sample the table shows over 60,000 distinct CDR3 sequences, about an eighth of which occur a single time. Around 2.8% of the sample goes to the ten largest clones.

A few counts support this clonotype. Its binding antigen is unknown. The record has no base qualities; no much larger clone is one base away. Set within a cohort of healthcare workers in London, UK, this nested case-control study involved weekly PCR testing of nasopharyngeal swabs along with blood sampling. Healthcare workers were enrolled in the week of the UK lockdown, from 23 to 31 March 2020, and were followed every week for up to roughly 16 weeks. General conclusions and limits of the study: VDJdb matching was skewed toward anti-spike CD8 responses and likely underestimated virus-specific expansions by missing private and CD4 specificities.

CDR1 and CDR2, per the germline V gene, are SGHTA and FQGNSA. The CDR3 sequence holds 14 residues, the cysteine and phenylalanine included. Here the CDR3 DNA is all that survives: 42 bases in frame from base 1. Trimming removed 6 bases from V and 6 bases from J, leaving 17 bases between the germline ends. Sequenced material: whole blood, taken at baseline. This TCR came from an adult who was a healthcare worker with PCR-confirmed SARS-CoV-2 infection or an uninfected control (not recorded which). Rearrangement joined TRBV7-2 to TRBJ1-1, with the D gene not clear enough to name. The sequenced DNA is TGTGCCAGCAGACGTAGAGAGTGGAGGGCTGAAGCTTTCTTT. Translated, this is CASRRREWRAEAFF.